This T cell receptor beta chain was profiled in a study of identical twins. This CDR3 is 14 amino acids long. The germline V gene encodes CDR1 SGHKS and CDR2 YYEKEE (reference sequence). V gave up 4 bases and J gave up 1 base, with 9 bases separating them. Healthy Caucasians made up all donors. A single record per CDR3 protein comes from TCRdb applying MiXCR to the 5' RACE reads. Of about 100,000 distinct CDR3 sequences detected, just under 6% appear once; the ten largest clones hold less than 15%. This clonotype was seen repeatedly, ten times or more. Its antigen is unknown. Findings of the study overall: With monozygotic twins, out-of-frame TCR alpha sharing exceeded what models estimated. Low generation-probability sequences were in excess among twin-shared out-of-frame alpha sequences.

The chain couples TRBV5-5 to TRBJ1-3; no reliable D call. The sample was memory T cells sorted from blood. The sequence was obtained from a woman in her fifties or sixties in good health. CDR3 bases: TGTGCCAGCAGCCCTTGGGTATCTGGAAACACCATATATTTT. Translated: CASSPWVSGNTIYF.